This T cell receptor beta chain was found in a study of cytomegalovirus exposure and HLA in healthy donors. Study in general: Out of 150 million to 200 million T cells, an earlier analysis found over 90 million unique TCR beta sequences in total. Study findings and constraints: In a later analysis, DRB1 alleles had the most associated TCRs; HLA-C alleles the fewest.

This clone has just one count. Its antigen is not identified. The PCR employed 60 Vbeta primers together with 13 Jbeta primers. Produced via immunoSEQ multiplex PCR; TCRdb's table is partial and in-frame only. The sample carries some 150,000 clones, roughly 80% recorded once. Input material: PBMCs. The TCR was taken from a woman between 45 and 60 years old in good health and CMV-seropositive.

The CDR3 nucleotides read TGTGCCAGCAGCTACCAACCGGGACAGGGTTTCCCCGGGGAGCTGTTTTTT. The encoded protein is CASSYQPGQGFPGELFF. The chain combines TRBV5-6 with TRBJ2-2; 9 bases match TRBD1. With 3 bases clipped from V and 6 bases from J, the junction kept 12 bases outside the gene matches. The CDR3 has 17 residues. Germline V gene sequence: CDR1 SGHDT, CDR2 YYEEEE.